Here is one TCR beta chain with its context. Its antigen specificity is not known. Base-call qualities are not available, and no considerably larger clone is one nucleotide away. Libraries came from the immunoSEQ multiplex PCR assay. TCRdb stores this immuneACCESS table with in-frame sequences only. Part of the clones is absent; in the studies checked, under half of the shortfall reflects unresolved V genes, and no reason is known for the rest. A total of about 88,000 clones appear in this sample, approximately 94% of them only once. The ten largest clones capture 0.25% of the sample. This specimen comes from a study of technical replicates of blood from a few donors (dated by TCRdb to 2015 to 2018). As encoded in the germline V gene, CDR1 is MGHRA while CDR2 is YSYEKL. Inclusive of the bounding cysteine and phenylalanine, the CDR3 is 17 residues long. Of all the DNA, just the CDR3 is kept, 51 bases in frame from base 1. Relative to germline, V is missing 1 base and J is missing 5 bases, with 8 bases of the junction outside any gene match.

Sample: T cells isolated from PBMCs. The sequence joins TRBV4-1 to TRBJ1-1; 12 middle bases align to TRBD1. The source is a human donor in good health. The CDR3: CASSQVWDRGQGTEAFF. The sequenced DNA: TGCGCCAGCAGCCAAGTGTGGGACAGGGGGCAAGGAACTGAAGCTTTCTTT.